A single sample gave rise to the 4 T cell receptor beta chains below, sequenced in a study of monozygotic twins with inflammatory bowel disease. One entry per CDR3 protein, without DNA, is what TCRdb gives after re-calling the 5' RACE reads. Its table records roughly 140,000 distinct CDR3 sequences. The specimen was blood. The receptors were sampled from a human donor with ulcerative colitis or Crohn's disease, or a healthy co-twin of an affected twin (not recorded which).

The chain couples TRBV5-1 to TRBJ2-5; TCRdb returns TRBD2, unconfirmable since there is no DNA. CDR1 SGHRS and CDR2 YFSETQ come from the germline V gene. The CDR3 sequence is 13 residues long. The chain's CDR3 is CASRLGSLETQYF.

The chain employs TRBV4-1 and TRBJ2-7; checking the TCRdb D call of TRBD2 is not possible without DNA. Germline V gene data show CDR1 as MGHRA and CDR2 as YSYEKL. This CDR3 contains 15 residues. CDR3 region: CASSQSSGAFYEQYF.

The chain carries TRBV5-1 and TRBJ2-7; absent DNA, TCRdb's TRBD1 call cannot be checked. The CDR3 runs to 14 residues. Per germline, CDR1 SGHRS and CDR2 YFSETQ. The CDR3 protein is CASRMSGDLYEQYF.

The chain has TRBV20-1 and TRBJ1-2; the D call of TRBD1 rests on TCRdb alone, since no DNA is present to check it. This CDR3 has 16 amino acids. CDR1 DFQATT and CDR2 SNEGSKA come from the germline V gene (reference sequence). The CDR3 region is CSARDLTDHINYGYTF.